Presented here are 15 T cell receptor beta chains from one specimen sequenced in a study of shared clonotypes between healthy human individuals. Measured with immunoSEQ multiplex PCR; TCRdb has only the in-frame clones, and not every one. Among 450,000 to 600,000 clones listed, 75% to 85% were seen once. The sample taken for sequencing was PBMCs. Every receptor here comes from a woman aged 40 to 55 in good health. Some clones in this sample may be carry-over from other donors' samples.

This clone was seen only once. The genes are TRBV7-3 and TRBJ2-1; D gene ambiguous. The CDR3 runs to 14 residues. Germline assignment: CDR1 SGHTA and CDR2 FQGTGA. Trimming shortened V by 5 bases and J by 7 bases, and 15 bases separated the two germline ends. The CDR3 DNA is TGTGCCAGCAGCCAAGCGCGAGGTCCGAATGAGCAGTTCTTC. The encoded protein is CASSQARGPNEQFF.

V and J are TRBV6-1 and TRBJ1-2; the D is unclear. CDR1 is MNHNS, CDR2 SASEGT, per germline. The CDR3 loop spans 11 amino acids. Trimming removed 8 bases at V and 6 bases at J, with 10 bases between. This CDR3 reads CASRGMDGYTF. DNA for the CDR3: TGTGCCAGCCGTGGGATGGATGGCTACACCTTC.

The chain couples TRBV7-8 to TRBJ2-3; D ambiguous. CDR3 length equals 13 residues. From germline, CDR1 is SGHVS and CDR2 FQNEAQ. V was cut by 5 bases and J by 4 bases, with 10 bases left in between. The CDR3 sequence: CASSIPGPDTQYF. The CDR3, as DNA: TGTGCCAGCAGCATCCCCGGGCCAGATACGCAGTATTTT.

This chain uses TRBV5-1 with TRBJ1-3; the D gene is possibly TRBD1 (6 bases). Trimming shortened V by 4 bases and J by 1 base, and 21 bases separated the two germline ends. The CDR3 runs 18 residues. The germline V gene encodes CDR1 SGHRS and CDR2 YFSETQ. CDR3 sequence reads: CASSDPGHASFSGNTIYF. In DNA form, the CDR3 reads TGCGCCAGCAGCGACCCGGGACATGCTTCATTTTCTGGAAACACCATATATTTT.

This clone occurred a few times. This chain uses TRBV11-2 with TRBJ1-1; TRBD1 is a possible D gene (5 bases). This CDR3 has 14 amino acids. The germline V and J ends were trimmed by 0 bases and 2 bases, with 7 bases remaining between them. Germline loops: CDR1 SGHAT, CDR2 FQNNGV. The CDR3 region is CASSLDDSNTEAFF. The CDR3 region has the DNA TGTGCCAGCAGCTTAGATGACAGCAACACTGAAGCTTTCTTT.

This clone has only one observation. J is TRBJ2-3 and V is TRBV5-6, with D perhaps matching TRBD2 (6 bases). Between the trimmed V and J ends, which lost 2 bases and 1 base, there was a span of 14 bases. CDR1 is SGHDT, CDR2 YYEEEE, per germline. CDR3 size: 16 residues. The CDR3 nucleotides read TGTGCCAGCAGCTTCGCCTTGGACTACCGCACAGATACGCAGTATTTT. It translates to CASSFALDYRTDTQYF.

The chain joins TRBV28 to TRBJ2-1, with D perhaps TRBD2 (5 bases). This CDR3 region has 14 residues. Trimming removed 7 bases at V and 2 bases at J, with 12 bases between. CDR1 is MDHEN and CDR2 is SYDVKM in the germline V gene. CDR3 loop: CASTLAFTYNEQFF. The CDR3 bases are TGTGCCAGCACATTAGCGTTTACCTACAATGAGCAGTTCTTC. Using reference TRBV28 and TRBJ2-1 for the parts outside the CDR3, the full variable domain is DVKVTQSSRYLVKRTGEKVFLECVQDMDHENMFWYRQDPGLGLRLIYFSYDVKMKEKGDIPEGYSVSREKKERFSLILESASTNQTSMYLCASTLAFTYNEQFFGPGTRLTVL.

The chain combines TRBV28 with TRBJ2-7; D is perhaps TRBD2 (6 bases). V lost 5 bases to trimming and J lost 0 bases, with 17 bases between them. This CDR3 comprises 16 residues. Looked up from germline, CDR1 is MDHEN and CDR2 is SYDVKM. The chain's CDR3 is CASSSAGTRSSYEQYF. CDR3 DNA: TGTGCCAGCAGTAGCGCCGGGACTCGGAGCTCCTACGAGCAGTACTTC.

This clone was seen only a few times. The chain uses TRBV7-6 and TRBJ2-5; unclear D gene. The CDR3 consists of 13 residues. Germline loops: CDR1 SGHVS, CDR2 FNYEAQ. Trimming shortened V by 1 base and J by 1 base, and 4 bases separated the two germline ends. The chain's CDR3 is CASSLGPQETQYF. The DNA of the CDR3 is TGTGCCAGCAGCTTAGGACCCCAAGAGACCCAGTACTTC.

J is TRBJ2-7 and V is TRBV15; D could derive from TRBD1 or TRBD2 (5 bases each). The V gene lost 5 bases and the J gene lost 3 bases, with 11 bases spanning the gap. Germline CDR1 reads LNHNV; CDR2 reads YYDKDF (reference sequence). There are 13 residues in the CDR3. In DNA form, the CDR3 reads TGTGCCACCAGCGTGGGACCGGACTACGAGCAGTACTTC. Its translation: CATSVGPDYEQYF.

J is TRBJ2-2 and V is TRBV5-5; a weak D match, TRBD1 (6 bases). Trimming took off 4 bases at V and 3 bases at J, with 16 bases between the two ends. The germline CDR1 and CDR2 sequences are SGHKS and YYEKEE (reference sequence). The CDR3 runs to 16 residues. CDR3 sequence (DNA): TGTGCCAGCAGCGCAATGCCAGGGGAATACACCGGGGAGCTGTTTTTT. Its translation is CASSAMPGEYTGELFF.

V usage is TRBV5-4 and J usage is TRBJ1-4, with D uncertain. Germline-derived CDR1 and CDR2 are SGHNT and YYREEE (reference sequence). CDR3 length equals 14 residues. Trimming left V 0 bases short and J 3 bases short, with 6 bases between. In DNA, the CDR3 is TGTGCCAGCAGCTTGGAACCATCTAATGAAAAACTGTTTTTT. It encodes CASSLEPSNEKLFF.

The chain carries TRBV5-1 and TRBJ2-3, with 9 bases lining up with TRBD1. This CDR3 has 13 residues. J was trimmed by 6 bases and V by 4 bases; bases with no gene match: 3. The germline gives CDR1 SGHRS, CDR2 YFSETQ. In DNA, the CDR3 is TGCGCCAGCAGCACAGGGACAGGGGATACGCAGTATTTT. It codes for CASSTGTGDTQYF.

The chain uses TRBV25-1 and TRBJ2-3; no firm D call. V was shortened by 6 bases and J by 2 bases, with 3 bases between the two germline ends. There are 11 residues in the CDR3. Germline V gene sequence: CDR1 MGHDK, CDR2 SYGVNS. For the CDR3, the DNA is TGTGCCAGCAGGAACACAGATACGCAGTATTTT. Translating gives CASRNTDTQYF.

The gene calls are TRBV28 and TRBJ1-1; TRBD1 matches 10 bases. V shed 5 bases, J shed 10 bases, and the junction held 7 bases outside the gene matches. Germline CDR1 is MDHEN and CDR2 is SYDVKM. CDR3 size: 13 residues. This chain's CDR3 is CASSRGQGRLAFF. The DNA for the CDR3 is TGTGCCAGCAGTCGGGGACAGGGGCGTCTAGCTTTCTTT.